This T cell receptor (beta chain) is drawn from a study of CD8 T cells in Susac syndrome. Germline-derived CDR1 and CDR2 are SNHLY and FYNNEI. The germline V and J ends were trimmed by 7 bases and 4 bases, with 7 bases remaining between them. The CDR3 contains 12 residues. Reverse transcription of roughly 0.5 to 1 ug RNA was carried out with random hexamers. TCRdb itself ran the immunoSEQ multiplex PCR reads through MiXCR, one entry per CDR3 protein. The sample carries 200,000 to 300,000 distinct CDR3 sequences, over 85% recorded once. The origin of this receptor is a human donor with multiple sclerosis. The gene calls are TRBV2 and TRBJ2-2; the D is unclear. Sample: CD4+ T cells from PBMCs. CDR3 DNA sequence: TGTGCCAGCAAAGGGTCCACCGGGGAGCTGTTTTTT. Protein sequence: CASKGSTGELFF.